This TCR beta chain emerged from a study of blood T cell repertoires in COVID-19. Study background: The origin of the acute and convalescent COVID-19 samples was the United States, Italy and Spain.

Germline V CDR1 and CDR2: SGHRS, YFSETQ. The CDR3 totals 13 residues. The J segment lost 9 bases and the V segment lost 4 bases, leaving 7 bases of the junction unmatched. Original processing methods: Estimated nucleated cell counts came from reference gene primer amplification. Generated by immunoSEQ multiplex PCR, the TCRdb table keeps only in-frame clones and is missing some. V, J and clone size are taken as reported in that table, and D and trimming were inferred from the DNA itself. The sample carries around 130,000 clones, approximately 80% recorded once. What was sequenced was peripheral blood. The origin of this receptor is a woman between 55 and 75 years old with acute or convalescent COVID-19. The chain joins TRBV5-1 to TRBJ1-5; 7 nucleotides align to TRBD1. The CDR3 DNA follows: TGCGCCAGCAGCATAGACCACAGGGGGCCCCAGCATTTT. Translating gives CASSIDHRGPQHF.